The entry below describes one T cell receptor (beta chain). Its antigen is as yet unknown. The data stem from a study of shared clonotypes between healthy human individuals. General observations from the study: An expected dependence of interdonor clonotype sharing on sequencing depth was noted. When naive CD4 clonotypes were compared across a few donors, approximately 4.9% were shared.

As defined, naive CD8 cells were CD45RO-negative and positively selected for CCR7, with terminally differentiated effector memory CD45RA+ cells excluded. All participating donors were Caucasian adults from Nashville, Tennessee. The V end was cut by 4 bases, the J end by 0 bases, with 7 bases between. Germline loops: CDR1 SNHLY, CDR2 FYNNEI. CDR3 length equals 13 residues. Once extracted for a subset, genomic DNA was divided evenly among several immunoSEQ plates. Sequenced by immunoSEQ multiplex PCR; TCRdb stores in-frame clones only, minus some. The sample shows 2 million to 2.5 million clones, 85% to 95% of them seen only once.

This sequence originates from a man between 18 and 29 years old in good health. The chain is built from TRBV2 and TRBJ2-7; unclear D gene. The sequenced material came from naive CD8+ T cells sorted from blood. The CDR3 loop is CASSVGYSYEQYF. The CDR3 coding sequence is TGTGCCAGCAGTGTCGGTTACTCCTACGAGCAGTACTTC.